The following is a T cell receptor beta chain sequence with its context. The antigen remains unidentified. These data come from a study of T cell responses to AZD1222 COVID-19 vaccine. Study-wide points: The donor group comprised mostly white British people and more females; the analysis possibly underestimated clonal diversity. Nearly half of the spike-specific TCRs reportedly recognize variant regions that carry no mutations.

Generated by immunoSEQ multiplex PCR, the TCRdb table keeps only in-frame clones and is missing some. The table lists about 190,000 clones, approximately 92% of them singletons, with 6% to 8% in the top ten. The V segment lost 6 bases and the J segment 2 bases; nucleotides outside the gene matches: 3. Germline V gives CDR1 KGHSH, CDR2 LQKENI. This CDR3 contains 13 residues. Sequenced material: peripheral blood, taken on day 0 of AZD1222 vaccination. This clonotype originated in an adult in good health. The V and J genes are TRBV18 and TRBJ1-2, with 7 bases that match TRBD1. The CDR3 region has the DNA TGTGCCAGCTCGCTACAGGGGAACTATGGCTACACCTTC. It translates to CASSLQGNYGYTF.